This T cell receptor (beta chain) was sequenced in a study of blood T cell repertoires in COVID-19. Background on the study: Specimens from acute and convalescent COVID-19 originated in the United States, Italy and Spain. The analysed material was cDNA or gDNA that came from T cells, B-cell-depleted T cells, or PBMCs.

The germline V and J ends were trimmed by 0 bases and 10 bases, with 10 bases remaining between them. This CDR3 is built from 13 residues. CDR1 is ENHRY, CDR2 SYGVKD, per germline. Original handling: For nucleated cells, counts were estimated from reference gene primer amplification. Measured with immunoSEQ multiplex PCR; TCRdb has only the in-frame clones, and not every one. V and J calls and clone size are as listed in that table; D and trimming were resolved from the DNA. The sample has around 250,000 clones, 84% seen once. J is TRBJ1-5 and V is TRBV10-3, with TRBD1 as a possible D gene (5 bases). The sequenced sample consisted of peripheral blood. The clonotype originates from a woman between 40 and 55 years old who had recovered from COVID-19. CDR3 loop: CAISESGGTPQHF. The CDR3 DNA reads as TGTGCCATCAGTGAGTCTGGCGGGACTCCCCAGCATTTT.